This T cell receptor beta chain was profiled in a study of a mutant IDH1 vaccine in newly diagnosed glioma. There are 14 residues in the CDR3. In germline, CDR1 is MNHEY, CDR2 SMNVEV (reference sequence). Trimming shortened V by 5 bases and J by 5 bases, and 15 bases separated the two germline ends. The repertoire was sequenced with immunoSEQ multiplex PCR; TCRdb's copy has only in-frame clones and lacks some. The sample lists 55,000 to 70,000 clones, roughly 78% occurring once. Time point defined: baseline, week 1 (first vaccination visit). The treatment here: pre-vaccination baseline after standard-of-care therapy.

This clonotype originated in a man over 45 with glioma. The chain combines TRBV27 with TRBJ2-5; D is perhaps TRBD1 (6 bases). The sample consisted of PBMCs, taken from a glioma patient treated with radiotherapy, temozolomide or both. The CDR3 bases are TGTGCCAGCAGTGGGACACCTAGGTGGGAGACCCAGTACTTC. Translated: CASSGTPRWETQYF.